Below, 9 T cell receptor beta chains from the same sample are listed, as sequenced in a study of blood T cell repertoires in COVID-19. This table comes from immunoSEQ multiplex PCR, and its TCRdb copy is limited to in-frame clones, with some not included. The sample lists about 49,000 clones; under 90% were seen once. Sequencing was done on a sample of peripheral blood. These receptors originate from an elderly woman with COVID-19, enrolled during active disease.

This clone was detected only once. The chain carries TRBV12-3 or TRBV12-4 and TRBJ1-1; D is ambiguous. V shed 5 bases and J shed 3 bases, with 7 bases lying between them. The CDR3 is made up of 12 amino acids. The CDR3 loop reads CASSPRYTEAFF. The CDR3 nucleotides are TGTGCCAGCAGTCCTCGGTACACTGAAGCTTTCTTT.

Only one count was recorded for this clone. The genes are TRBV3-1 (or the pseudogene TRBV3-2) and TRBJ2-7; D might be TRBD1 (6 bases). Germline V gene lookup returns CDR1 LGHDT and CDR2 YNNKEL (reference sequence). This CDR3 is 19 amino acids long. Trimming stripped 5 bases from V and 7 bases from J, with 33 bases between. For the CDR3, the DNA is TGTGCCAGCAGCTCGAATCAGGGCAGGGTGCTACGTGGAAGGGGGGAGCAGTACTTC. Residues: CASSSNQGRVLRGRGEQYF.

This rearrangement joins TRBV6-5 to TRBJ2-2; the D is unclear. The CDR3 consists of 16 residues. CDR1 is MNHEY and CDR2 is SVGAGI in the germline V gene. V dropped 0 bases and J dropped 5 bases, with 13 bases sitting between them. Here the CDR3 DNA reads TGTGCCAGCAGTTACTCTGGGCCAAGAAGGACCGGGGAGCTGTTTTTT. Its translation: CASSYSGPRRTGELFF.

The J gene is TRBJ2-3, the V gene TRBV6-5; D might be TRBD1 (6 bases). The CDR3 length is 14 residues. Germline V gives CDR1 MNHEY, CDR2 SVGAGI. The germline V and J ends were trimmed by 4 bases and 5 bases, with 13 bases remaining between them. The CDR3 DNA follows: TGTGCCAGCAGTTCGTACAGGGTCCTAGATACGCAGTATTTT. Encoded protein: CASSSYRVLDTQYF.

This rearrangement joins TRBV2 to TRBJ2-2; 13 bases align to TRBD2. CDR3 length equals 16 residues. The V gene's germline CDR1 is SNHLY and CDR2 FYNNEI. V shed 10 bases and J 1 base; nucleotides not matched to a gene: 6. CDR3 coding DNA: TGTGCCACATTGGGGACTAGCGGGAAGAACACCGGGGAGCTGTTTTTT. Encoded protein: CATLGTSGKNTGELFF. The full variable domain, in which reference TRBV2 and TRBJ2-2 provide the parts outside the CDR3, is EPEVTQTPSHQVTQMGQEVILRCVPISNHLYFYWYRQILGQKVEFLVSFYNNEISEKSEIFDDQFSVERPDGSNFTLKIRSTKLEDSAMYFCATLGTSGKNTGELFFGEGSRLTVL.

The CDR3 DNA reads as TGCGCCAGCAGTCAAACCGGGGGGCCCCAGCATTTT. It is translated as CASSQTGGPQHF. This chain uses TRBV10-1 with TRBJ1-5, with D tentatively TRBD1 (5 bases). The CDR3 runs 12 residues. CDR1 WNHNN and CDR2 SYGVQD come from the germline V gene (reference sequence). V shed 5 bases and J shed 9 bases, with 11 bases lying between them.

The rearrangement links TRBV19 to TRBJ2-2; 14 bases map to TRBD2. The germline CDR1 and CDR2 sequences are LNHDA and SQIVND (reference sequence). J gave up 3 bases and V 5 bases, and 8 bases lay outside the gene matches. CDR3 length: 18 amino acids. In DNA, the CDR3 is TGTGCCAGTAGTCGGGGACTAGCGGGAGTCGAGGACACCGGGGAGCTGTTTTTT. This translates into CASSRGLAGVEDTGELFF.

This clone has a single count. This chain joins TRBV5-1 and TRBJ2-3; 9 nucleotides align to TRBD2. V dropped 4 bases and J dropped 6; count of bases not matched to a gene: 15. The CDR3 has 17 residues. CDR1 and CDR2 (germline): SGHRS, YFSETQ. CDR3 loop: CASSLEGGGRAFDTQYF. As DNA, the CDR3 is TGCGCCAGCAGCCTAGAAGGCGGCGGGAGGGCCTTTGATACGCAGTATTTT.

The chain has TRBV3-1 (or the pseudogene TRBV3-2) and TRBJ2-7; D may be TRBD1 (6 bases). The CDR3 is made up of 14 amino acids. Germline CDR1 and CDR2: LGHDT and YNNKEL (reference sequence). V was clipped by 0 bases and J by 4 bases, with 10 bases between them. The CDR3 bases are TGTGCCAGCAGCCAAGATGGGCAGGGGTACGAGCAGTACTTC. Translation: CASSQDGQGYEQYF.